This T cell receptor beta chain was captured by sequencing in a study of T cells in Graves' hyperthyroidism and ophthalmopathy. Amplified regions were TCR beta CDR3 sequences from RNA transcripts. The TCR CDR3 was amplified in a first-round RT-PCR using the HTBI primer set. TCRdb re-derived calls from the multiplex PCR reads in MiXCR, one entry per CDR3 protein. Of about 380,000 distinct CDR3 sequences listed, approximately 12% were seen once; the top ten hold roughly 20%. The table lists this clonotype with many counts. CDR3 length: 12 amino acids. Germline assignment: CDR1 GTSNPN and CDR2 SVGIG (reference sequence). V was clipped by 1 base and J by 2 bases, with 5 bases between them.

The sample comprised blood. The chain carries TRBV30 and TRBJ2-5; no firm D call. This receptor was identified in a man aged 30 to 45 with Graves' hyperthyroidism that later progressed to Graves' ophthalmopathy. The CDR3 coding sequence is TGTGCCTGGAGTGACAGACAAGAGACCCAGTACTTC. Protein product: CAWSDRQETQYF.